The 29 T cell receptor beta chains given below trace back to one sample, sequenced in a study of blood T cell repertoires in COVID-19 (TCRdb year 2020). Library creation used the immunoSEQ multiplex PCR assay. The immuneACCESS repertoire file appears here via TCRdb, limited to in-frame rearrangements. These files lack a portion of the clones; in checked studies, under half of the deficit traces to unresolved V genes, and the cause of the others is not known. This sample gives fewer than 90,000 clones in total; roughly nine tenths of them show up just once. The biggest ten clones account for roughly 15% of the sample. The specimen sequenced was peripheral blood. All receptors derive from a male donor with acute or convalescent COVID-19.

The J gene is TRBJ1-1, the V gene TRBV12-3 or TRBV12-4; 9 nucleotides agree with TRBD1. V lost 6 bases, J lost 3 bases, and 2 bases stayed unmatched. There are 13 residues in the CDR3. The CDR3 coding sequence is TGTGCCAGCAGGGGACAGGGACACACTGAAGCTTTCTTT. This translates into CASRGQGHTEAFF.

CDR3: CASSPPGPGNTIYF. The CDR3 nucleotides are TGCGCCAGCAGCCCTCCGGGTCCTGGAAACACCATATATTTT. This rearrangement joins TRBV5-1 to TRBJ1-3; no definite D call. This CDR3 comprises 14 residues. Trimming removed 4 bases from V and 2 bases from J, with 10 bases in between. CDR1 is SGHRS, CDR2 YFSETQ, per germline. Supplemented by reference TRBV5-1 and TRBJ1-3, the full variable domain reads KAGVTQTPRYLIKTRGQQVTLSCSPISGHRSVSWYQQTPGQGLQFLFEYFSETQRNKGNFPGRFSGRQFSNSRSEMNVSTLELGDSALYLCASSPPGPGNTIYFGEGSWLTVV.

The rearrangement links TRBV7-6 to TRBJ1-3; 8 positions agree with TRBD1. The CDR3 loop spans 16 amino acids. Germline V CDR1 and CDR2: SGHVS, FNYEAQ. V lost 2 bases, J lost 4 bases, and 7 bases stayed unmatched. This CDR3 reads CASSLNGRTGGNTIYF. As DNA, the CDR3 is TGTGCCAGCAGCTTAAACGGGCGGACAGGGGGAAACACCATATATTTT.

This clone appeared a few times. The gene calls are TRBV4-1 and TRBJ2-1; no clear D. The germline V gene has CDR1 MGHRA and CDR2 YSYEKL. This CDR3 region has 13 residues. Trimming took off 1 base at V and 8 bases at J, with 9 bases between the two ends. The CDR3 here is CASSQGGYDEQFF. For the CDR3, the DNA is TGCGCCAGCAGCCAAGGAGGTTACGATGAGCAGTTCTTC.

The rearrangement joins TRBV2 to TRBJ1-5; 10 bases fit TRBD1. The CDR3 length is 15 residues. Unmatched junction bases numbered 8, after V lost 1 base and J lost 11 bases. Per the germline V gene, CDR1 is SNHLY and CDR2 is FYNNEI. The CDR3 bases are TGTGCCAGCAGTGAAGGTGGGACAGGGGCCTCAGCCCAGCATTTT. Translating it yields CASSEGGTGASAQHF.

The V and J genes are TRBV11-2 and TRBJ2-3; 8 positions agree with TRBD2. Losses at the gene ends were 5 bases for V and 4 bases for J; bases not matched to a gene: 11. CDR1 is SGHAT and CDR2 is FQNNGV in the germline V gene. The CDR3 loop spans 16 amino acids. The CDR3: CASSNPAGGGADTQYF. CDR3 coding DNA: TGTGCCAGCAGCAACCCCGCGGGGGGCGGCGCAGATACGCAGTATTTT.

The genes are TRBV10-3 and TRBJ2-3; D might be TRBD1 (6 bases). This CDR3 is 13 amino acids long. Germline values: CDR1 ENHRY, CDR2 SYGVKD. The V end lost 6 bases, the J end lost 2 bases, and 9 bases lay between the germline ends. The chain's CDR3 is CAISGQPTDTQYF. The DNA for the CDR3 is TGTGCCATCAGCGGACAGCCCACAGATACGCAGTATTTT.

The rearrangement uses TRBV6-5 and TRBJ1-5, with 7 bases that match TRBD1. V shed 5 bases, J shed 9 bases, and the junction held 4 bases outside the gene matches. The CDR3 is made up of 12 amino acids. Germline CDR1 and CDR2: MNHEY and SVGAGI. This CDR3 is CASSPGGWPQHF. For the CDR3, the DNA is TGTGCCAGCAGTCCAGGGGGTTGGCCCCAGCATTTT.

V and J are TRBV4-2 and TRBJ1-1; 7 positions match TRBD1. The germline V gene has CDR1 LGHNA and CDR2 YNFKEQ. The trim removed 2 bases at V and 10 bases at J, leaving 13 bases unmatched. CDR3 length: 15 residues. The CDR3, as DNA: TGTGCCAGCAGCCAAACCAGTTTCGAGGGGGCGAGAGCTTTCTTT. Residues: CASSQTSFEGARAFF.

This clone was counted a few times. The rearrangement links TRBV19 to TRBJ1-2; the D is unclear. V was clipped by 9 bases and J by 3 bases, with 11 bases between them. The CDR3 is 12 amino acids. Germline V gives CDR1 LNHDA, CDR2 SQIVND (reference sequence). CDR3: CASAVSDYGYTF. The CDR3 nucleotides read TGTGCCAGCGCGGTTAGCGACTATGGCTACACCTTC.

The chain links TRBV12-3 or TRBV12-4 to TRBJ2-1; 8 bases are a match to TRBD1. This CDR3 has 13 amino acids. V shed 6 bases and J 6 bases; nucleotides not matched to a gene: 4. CDR3 sequence (DNA): TGTGCCAGCAGCAGGGACAGGCCCAATGAGCAGTTCTTC. It codes for CASSRDRPNEQFF.

This chain connects TRBV3-1 (or the pseudogene TRBV3-2) to TRBJ1-1; TRBD1 matches at 7 bases. Germline V gene sequence: CDR1 LGHDT, CDR2 YNNKEL (reference sequence). This CDR3 is built from 11 residues. The V gene end was trimmed by 6 bases and the J gene end by 10 bases; junction bases not matched to a gene: 5. CDR3: CASRQQGIAFF. The CDR3 region has the DNA TGTGCCAGCAGGCAACAGGGGATAGCTTTCTTT.

The chain is built from TRBV5-4 and TRBJ2-5; D is possibly TRBD2 (6 bases). The germline V gene encodes CDR1 SGHNT and CDR2 YYREEE (reference sequence). Trimming took 3 bases from V and 1 from J, leaving 10 bases between them. CDR3 length: 14 residues. The CDR3 DNA sequence: TGTGCCAGCAGCTCGGGGGACTTCCAAGAGACCCAGTACTTC. It is translated as CASSSGDFQETQYF.

This clone was counted only a few times. This chain connects TRBV20-1 to TRBJ1-4; D ambiguous. Germline V lookup: CDR1 DFQATT, CDR2 SNEGSKA (reference sequence). Trimming removed 3 bases at V and 4 bases at J, with 6 bases between. The CDR3 is 12 residues long. CDR3 sequence (DNA): TGCAGTGCTAGTCGGAGTAATGAAAAACTGTTTTTT. Protein: CSASRSNEKLFF.

This sequence joins TRBV5-1 and TRBJ1-2; 9 positions match TRBD1. Per germline, CDR1 SGHRS and CDR2 YFSETQ. V was pared by 0 bases and J by 4 bases, with 4 bases of the junction left unmatched. The CDR3 runs 15 residues. The CDR3 DNA follows: TGCGCCAGCAGCTTGGGCCGGACAGGGGCCTATGGCTACACCTTC. This codes for CASSLGRTGAYGYTF.

The chain employs TRBV5-4 and TRBJ1-4; D gene unclear. CDR1 and CDR2 from the germline V gene are SGHNT and YYREEE (reference sequence). V lost 1 base and J lost 8, with 12 bases in between. This CDR3 has 14 amino acids. The CDR3 region has the DNA TGTGCCAGCAGCTTGCGGTCGGAGAGGGAAAAACTGTTTTTT. Amino acid sequence: CASSLRSEREKLFF. Variable domain in full (rest from reference TRBV5-4 and TRBJ1-4): ETGVTQSPTHLIKTRGQQVTLRCSSQSGHNTVSWYQQALGQGPQFIFQYYREEENGRGNFPPRFSGLQFPNYSSELNVNALELDDSALYLCASSLRSEREKLFFGSGTQLSVL.

The V gene is TRBV29-1, the J gene TRBJ2-5; 7 nucleotides match TRBD1. Germline V CDR1 and CDR2: SQVTM, ANQGSEA. This CDR3 is 12 amino acids long. Trimming at V came to 7 bases and at J to 4 bases, leaving 6 bases not matched to a gene. The CDR3 spells CSARQGPETQYF. The CDR3 DNA follows: TGCAGCGCGAGACAGGGCCCAGAGACCCAGTACTTC.

The V gene is TRBV30, the J gene TRBJ1-6, with D possibly being TRBD1 (6 bases). Germline V CDR1 and CDR2: GTSNPN, SVGIG (reference sequence). This CDR3 is 12 amino acids long. V gave up 3 bases and J gave up 13 bases, with 13 bases separating them. CDR3 nucleotide sequence: TGTGCCTGGAGCCCACAGGGCGGGCCCCTCCACTTT. Amino acids: CAWSPQGGPLHF.

The rearrangement joins TRBV28 to TRBJ1-2, with a possible D match to TRBD1 (6 bases). Per the germline V gene, CDR1 is MDHEN and CDR2 is SYDVKM. CDR3 length equals 16 residues. V dropped 7 bases and J dropped 8 bases, with 26 bases sitting between them. As DNA, the CDR3 is TGTGCCAGCACCTCCATTGGGGGGCGAGGGAGGGCGGGCTACACCTTC. This translates into CASTSIGGRGRAGYTF.

The rearrangement uses TRBV5-1 and TRBJ1-5, with D hard to call. Looked up from germline, CDR1 is SGHRS and CDR2 is YFSETQ. Trimming stripped 4 bases from V and 2 bases from J, with 7 bases between. The CDR3 is made up of 13 amino acids. CDR3 coding DNA: TGCGCCAGCAGCCCGGAGGGCAATCAGCCCCAGCATTTT. Translation gives CASSPEGNQPQHF. Supplemented by reference TRBV5-1 and TRBJ1-5, the full variable domain reads KAGVTQTPRYLIKTRGQQVTLSCSPISGHRSVSWYQQTPGQGLQFLFEYFSETQRNKGNFPGRFSGRQFSNSRSEMNVSTLELGDSALYLCASSPEGNQPQHFGDGTRLSIL.

V usage is TRBV5-1 and J usage is TRBJ2-7; a weak D match, TRBD1 (6 bases). Germline loops: CDR1 SGHRS, CDR2 YFSETQ. V lost 3 bases and J lost 3, with 13 bases in between. The CDR3 spans 14 residues. CDR3 nucleotide sequence: TGCGCCAGCAGCTCCACCCAGGGACACTACGAGCAGTACTTC. It specifies CASSSTQGHYEQYF.

This chain connects TRBV6-6 to TRBJ1-5; possibly TRBD1 for D (6 bases). From germline, CDR1 is MNHNY and CDR2 SVGAGI (reference sequence). The CDR3 totals 14 residues. The germline V and J ends were trimmed by 6 bases and 1 base, with 10 bases remaining between them. The DNA of the CDR3 is TGTGCCAGCAGAAGGGACAACAGCAATCAGCCCCAGCATTTT. It encodes CASRRDNSNQPQHF.

This clone has a single count. The rearrangement links TRBV6-1 to TRBJ1-6, with a possible D match to TRBD1 (5 bases). CDR3 length: 20 amino acids. Germline V gene sequence: CDR1 MNHNS, CDR2 SASEGT. V shed 4 bases and J shed 1 base, with 23 bases lying between them. The CDR3 nucleotides read TGTGCCAGCAGTGGAAAAAGGGGCGTCGAACGCTTATCCTATAATTCACCCCTCCACTTT. This gives the protein CASSGKRGVERLSYNSPLHF.

As regards this clone: Additional DNA sequences in this sample encode the identical CDR3. The rearrangement joins TRBV28 to TRBJ2-7; D is unresolved. Germline-derived CDR1 and CDR2 are MDHEN and SYDVKM. This CDR3 contains 12 residues. V was shortened by 8 bases and J by 1 base, with 9 bases between the two germline ends. The CDR3 DNA is TGTGCCAGCCGACGCGGTTCCTACGAGCAGTACTTC. This sequence encodes CASRRGSYEQYF.

For the CDR3, the DNA is TGTGCCAGCAGCCTTACCGGGACAGGGGAGGTTTGGATTCAGTACTTC. It encodes CASSLTGTGEVWIQYF. The genes are TRBV27 and TRBJ2-4; TRBD1 matches at 10 bases. Germline CDR1 reads MNHEY; CDR2 reads SMNVEV (reference sequence). With V trimmed by 6 bases and J by 10 bases, 15 bases remained unmatched. The CDR3 consists of 16 residues.

The gene calls are TRBV7-6 and TRBJ1-1; possibly TRBD1 for D (5 bases). With 5 bases removed from V and 1 base from J, the gap between germline ends came to 11 bases. The CDR3 runs 14 residues. Germline V gives CDR1 SGHVS, CDR2 FNYEAQ. CDR3 protein: CASSPSRGNTEAFF. DNA for the CDR3: TGTGCCAGCAGCCCTAGTAGGGGGAACACTGAAGCTTTCTTT.

The chain carries TRBV15 and TRBJ1-4; TRBD1 is a possible D gene (5 bases). V lost 0 bases and J lost 8, with 13 bases in between. Germline V gene data show CDR1 as LNHNV and CDR2 as YYDKDF (reference sequence). The CDR3 covers 15 residues. For the CDR3, the DNA is TGTGCCACCAGCAGAGATCGGGGGTCTCAGGAAAAACTGTTTTTT. It encodes CATSRDRGSQEKLFF.

V gene TRBV27 combines with J gene TRBJ2-5, with 12 bases aligning to TRBD2. The CDR3 is 17 amino acids. Per germline, CDR1 MNHEY and CDR2 SMNVEV (reference sequence). With V trimmed by 5 bases and J by 1 base, 8 bases remained unmatched. The DNA of the CDR3 is TGTGCCAGCAGTCCCATACTAGCGGGGGGCCTCCAAGAGACCCAGTACTTC. It is translated as CASSPILAGGLQETQYF.

The DNA of the CDR3 is TGTGCCAGTAGTGATAGAGCAGGGTATAATGAAAAACTGTTTTTT. It codes for CASSDRAGYNEKLFF. This rearrangement joins TRBV19 to TRBJ1-4; D possibly corresponds to TRBD1 (5 bases). Looked up from germline, CDR1 is LNHDA and CDR2 is SQIVND (reference sequence). Trimming removed 5 bases from V and 4 bases from J, with 14 bases in between. The CDR3 is made up of 15 amino acids.